The clone carrying this TCR beta chain has a single count. The sample originates from a study of technical replicates of blood from a handful of donors. Clones were read by immunoSEQ multiplex PCR, and TCRdb kept only the in-frame ones, dropping some. The sample includes about 64,000 clones, about 86% of them seen just once. This CDR3 spans 12 amino acids. The germline V gene encodes CDR1 SGHTA and CDR2 FQGNSA. The germline V and J ends were trimmed by 5 bases and 3 bases, with 7 bases remaining between them. Material for sequencing was PBMCs. The receptor comes from a human donor in good health. Some clones in this sample may be carry-over from other donors' samples. The genes are TRBV7-2 and TRBJ1-1; D may be TRBD1 (5 bases). CDR3 sequence (DNA): TGTGCCAGCAGCCCAGGGTACACTGAAGCTTTCTTT. Translation: CASSPGYTEAFF. The whole variable domain, remainder taken from reference TRBV7-2 and TRBJ1-1, is GAGVSQSPSNKVTEKGKDVELRCDPISGHTALYWYRQSLGQGLEFLIYFQGNSAPDKSGLPSDRFSAERTGGSVSTLTIQRTQQEDSAVYLCASSPGYTEAFFGQGTRLTVV.